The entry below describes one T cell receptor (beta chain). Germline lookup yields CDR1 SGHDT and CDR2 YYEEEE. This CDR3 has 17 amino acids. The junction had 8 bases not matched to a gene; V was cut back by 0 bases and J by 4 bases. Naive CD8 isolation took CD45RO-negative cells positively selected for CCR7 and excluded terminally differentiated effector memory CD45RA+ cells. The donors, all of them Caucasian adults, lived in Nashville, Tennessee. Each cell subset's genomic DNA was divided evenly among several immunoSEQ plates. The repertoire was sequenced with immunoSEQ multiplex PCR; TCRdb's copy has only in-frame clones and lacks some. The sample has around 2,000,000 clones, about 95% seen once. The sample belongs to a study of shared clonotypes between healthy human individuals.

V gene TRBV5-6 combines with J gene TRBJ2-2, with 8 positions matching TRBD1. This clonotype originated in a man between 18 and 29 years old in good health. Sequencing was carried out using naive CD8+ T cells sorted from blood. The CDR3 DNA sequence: TGTGCCAGCAGCTTGGGCGGACAGGGTGTGGTCACCGGGGAGCTGTTTTTT. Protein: CASSLGGQGVVTGELFF. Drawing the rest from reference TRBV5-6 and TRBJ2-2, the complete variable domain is DAGVTQSPTHLIKTRGQQVTLRCSPKSGHDTVSWYQQALGQGPQFIFQYYEEEERQRGNFPDRFSGHQFPNYSSELNVNALLLGDSALYLCASSLGGQGVVTGELFFGEGSRLTVL.